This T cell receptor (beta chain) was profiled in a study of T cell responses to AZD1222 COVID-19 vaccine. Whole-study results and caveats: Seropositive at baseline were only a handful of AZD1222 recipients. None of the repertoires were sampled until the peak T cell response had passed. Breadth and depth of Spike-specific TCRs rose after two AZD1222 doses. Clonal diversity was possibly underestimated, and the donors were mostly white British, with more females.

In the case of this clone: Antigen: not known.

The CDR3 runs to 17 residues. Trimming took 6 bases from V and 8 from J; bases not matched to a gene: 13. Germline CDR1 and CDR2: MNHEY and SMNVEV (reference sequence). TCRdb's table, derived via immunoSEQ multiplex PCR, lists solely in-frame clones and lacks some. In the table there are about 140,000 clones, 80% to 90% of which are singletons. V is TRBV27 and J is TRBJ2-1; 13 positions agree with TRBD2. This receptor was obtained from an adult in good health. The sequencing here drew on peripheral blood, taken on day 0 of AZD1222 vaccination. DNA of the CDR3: TGTGCCAGCAGAACCTCCGGACTAGCGGGAGTAAAGGATGAGCAGTTCTTC. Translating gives CASRTSGLAGVKDEQFF.